These 10 T cell receptor beta chains were all obtained from the same sample, sequenced in a study of T-cell reconstitution after alpha-beta-depleted transplantation in children. Molecular barcoding with unique molecular identifiers was used for the TCRbeta library. TCRdb fed the PCR reads into MiXCR, producing one record per CDR3 protein. The table lists about 600,000 distinct CDR3 sequences, about an eighth of them singletons. Sequenced here: PBMCs, mostly from graft donor cells, sampled 360 days after TCRalphabeta/CD19-depleted stem cell transplant. These receptors came from a male patient aged 5 to 17 who had a stem cell transplant for acute myeloid leukemia, so the T cells may come from the graft donor.

The rearrangement links TRBV12-3 or TRBV12-4 to TRBJ1-2; 7 bases align to TRBD1. Trimming cost V 6 bases and J 4 bases; bases outside gene matches: 8. The CDR3 totals 14 residues. The chain's CDR3 is CASRAQGTAYGYTF. The DNA for the CDR3 is TGTGCCAGCAGGGCCCAGGGGACAGCCTATGGCTACACCTTC.

The rearrangement links TRBV20-1 to TRBJ2-7; no clear D gene. V was clipped by 1 base and J by 2 bases, with 9 bases between them. CDR3 length equals 13 residues. CDR1 DFQATT and CDR2 SNEGSKA come from the germline V gene (reference sequence). In nucleotides, the CDR3 is TGCAGTGCTAGAGTTGTTTTCCCCTACGAGCAGTACTTC. Translated: CSARVVFPYEQYF.

A note on this clonotype: One end of the junction fails to match germline, which may point to a read error. The CDR3 DNA reads TGTGCCAGCTCACGAGTCCGACTAGGCGATCCCCCTCGACGGCCCTTC. Translated: CASSRVRLGDPPRRPF. The chain has TRBV18 and TRBJ2-7; possibly TRBD2 for D (6 bases). This CDR3 has 16 amino acids. The germline V gene has CDR1 KGHSH and CDR2 LQKENI. The whole variable domain, remainder taken from reference TRBV18 and TRBJ2-7, is NAGVMQNPRHLVRRRGQEARLRCSPMKGHSHVYWYRQLPEEGLKFMVYLQKENIIDESGMPKERFSAEFPKEGPSILRIQQVVRGDSAAYFCASSRVRLGDPPRRPFGPGTRLTVT.

In its sample, this clonotype was seen many times. The chain has TRBV28 and TRBJ2-2; either TRBD1 or TRBD2 may supply D (5 bases each). This CDR3 is 15 amino acids long. Looked up from germline, CDR1 is MDHEN and CDR2 is SYDVKM. The V end lost 1 base, the J end lost 4 bases, and 10 bases lay between the germline ends. CDR3: CASSLYGAGTGELFF. The CDR3 DNA sequence: TGTGCCAGCAGTTTATACGGGGCGGGCACCGGGGAGCTGTTTTTT.

This clonotype was detected ten times or more. V and J are TRBV5-1 and TRBJ2-2, with 12 bases fitting TRBD2. Germline V CDR1 and CDR2: SGHRS, YFSETQ. Unmatched junction bases numbered 7, after V lost 4 bases and J lost 0 bases. The CDR3 is 18 residues long. CDR3 region: CASSTGLAGRANTGELFF. The CDR3 DNA reads TGCGCCAGCAGCACGGGACTAGCGGGCCGGGCGAACACCGGGGAGCTGTTTTTT. The full variable domain, with the rest looked up from reference TRBV5-1 and TRBJ2-2, is KAGVTQTPRYLIKTRGQQVTLSCSPISGHRSVSWYQQTPGQGLQFLFEYFSETQRNKGNFPGRFSGRQFSNSRSEMNVSTLELGDSALYLCASSTGLAGRANTGELFFGEGSRLTVL.

This clonotype was seen ten or more times. The V gene is TRBV28, the J gene TRBJ2-2; D not resolved. The CDR3 length is 13 residues. Trimming removed 6 bases at V and 5 bases at J, with 10 bases between. Per the germline V gene, CDR1 is MDHEN and CDR2 is SYDVKM. The CDR3 bases are TGTGCCAGCAGCAACCTAGGTACCGGGGAGCTGTTTTTT. Translating it yields CASSNLGTGELFF.

This chain joins TRBV29-1 and TRBJ2-6; TRBD1 matches 8 bases. With V trimmed by 7 bases and J by 3 bases, 5 bases remained unmatched. The CDR3 runs 14 residues. Per germline, CDR1 SQVTM and CDR2 ANQGSEA. This CDR3 is CSAPTGDGANVLTF. Written as DNA, the CDR3 is TGCAGCGCTCCGACAGGGGATGGGGCCAACGTCCTGACTTTC. The whole variable domain, remainder taken from reference TRBV29-1 and TRBJ2-6, is SAVISQKPSRDICQRGTSLTIQCQVDSQVTMMFWYRQQPGQSLTLIATANQGSEATYESGFVIDKFPISRPNLTFSTLTVSNMSPEDSSIYLCSAPTGDGANVLTFGAGSRLTVL.

This clonotype was detected only a few times. This chain connects TRBV4-3 to TRBJ2-3, with a tentative D call TRBD1 (5 bases). This CDR3 comprises 20 residues. Germline V gives CDR1 LGHNA, CDR2 YSLEER. V was trimmed by 0 bases and J by 0 bases, leaving 22 bases between them. The CDR3 DNA sequence: TGCGCCAGCAGCCAAGATTGGGGCCCTCGGCCAAAGCCTAGCACAGATACGCAGTATTTT. The encoded protein is CASSQDWGPRPKPSTDTQYF.

The chain links TRBV29-1 to TRBJ2-7, with 7 nucleotides matching TRBD2. V shed 3 bases and J 2 bases; nucleotides not matched to a gene: 10. The germline CDR1 and CDR2 sequences are SQVTM and ANQGSEA. This CDR3 is built from 15 residues. CDR3 residues: CSVDEWSGTTYEQYF. Written as DNA, the CDR3 is TGCAGCGTTGATGAATGGTCCGGGACTACCTACGAGCAGTACTTC.

This clonotype was observed at least ten times. The rearrangement links TRBV14 to TRBJ2-7; D tentatively reads TRBD1 or TRBD2 (6 bases each). Germline CDR1 and CDR2: SGHDN and FVKESK. There are 14 residues in the CDR3. The V gene lost 7 bases and the J gene lost 3 bases, with 16 bases spanning the gap. This chain's CDR3 is CASTRGPGNYEQYF. The CDR3 region has the DNA TGTGCCAGCACCCGGGGGCCCGGAAACTACGAGCAGTACTTC.